These 27 T cell receptor beta chains came from one sample sequenced in a study of blood T cell repertoires in COVID-19. Profiled with immunoSEQ multiplex PCR; TCRdb holds only in-frame clones, not every one. The sample has 150,000 to 200,000 clones, 75% to 95% seen once. Sequenced sample: peripheral blood. These receptors were collected from a middle-aged man with acute or convalescent COVID-19.

The chain carries TRBV6-5 and TRBJ1-3; TRBD1 is a possible D gene (6 bases). Per the germline V gene, CDR1 is MNHEY and CDR2 is SVGAGI. Trimming took 6 bases from V and 0 from J, leaving 12 bases between them. This CDR3 is 15 amino acids long. The CDR3 region is CASSGQPFSGNTIYF. DNA of the CDR3: TGTGCCAGCAGCGGACAGCCGTTCTCTGGAAACACCATATATTTT.

This rearrangement joins TRBV6-5 to TRBJ1-1; no clear D gene. The germline CDR1 and CDR2 sequences are MNHEY and SVGAGI. The CDR3 runs to 15 residues. Trimming left V 4 bases short and J 0 bases short, with 12 bases between. Written as DNA, the CDR3 is TGTGCCAGCAGTTCCTACAGCGGGCTGAACACTGAAGCTTTCTTT. Its protein product is CASSSYSGLNTEAFF.

The chain has TRBV7-9 and TRBJ1-5; 8 bases are shared with TRBD1. V shed 7 bases, J shed 2 bases, and the junction held 4 bases outside the gene matches. In germline, CDR1 is SEHNR, CDR2 FQNEAQ (reference sequence). The CDR3 has 14 residues. In nucleotides, the CDR3 is TGTGCCAGCACCTCGACAGGGGGCAATCAGCCCCAGCATTTT. It specifies CASTSTGGNQPQHF.

The chain employs TRBV9 and TRBJ2-2; D might be TRBD1 (6 bases). CDR1 is SGDLS, CDR2 YYNGEE, per germline. This CDR3 region has 15 residues. V lost 4 bases and J 3 bases, leaving 13 bases between the germline ends. The DNA for the CDR3 is TGTGCCAGCAGCTCCCGACAGGCCCACACCGGGGAGCTGTTTTTT. This sequence encodes CASSSRQAHTGELFF.

This clone has only one observation. The V call is TRBV19, the J call TRBJ1-1; D is unclear. The CDR3 length is 13 residues. Trimming stripped 4 bases from V and 0 bases from J, with 6 bases between. Germline assignment: CDR1 LNHDA and CDR2 SQIVND (reference sequence). CDR3 DNA: TGTGCCAGTAGTAACGCGGTGAACACTGAAGCTTTCTTT. It translates to CASSNAVNTEAFF.

The V and J genes are TRBV27 and TRBJ2-3, with 10 nucleotides matching TRBD2. Germline CDR1 reads MNHEY; CDR2 reads SMNVEV (reference sequence). V lost 1 base and J lost 6; bases outside the gene matches: 7. The CDR3 contains 16 residues. CDR3 DNA: TGTGCCAGCAGTTTATATTTCCTAGCGGGGGTTGATACGCAGTATTTT. Translation: CASSLYFLAGVDTQYF.

This clone was observed once. The V call is TRBV27, the J call TRBJ2-5; 10 positions match TRBD1. V was pared by 6 bases and J by 1 base, with 5 bases of the junction left unmatched. Looked up from germline, CDR1 is MNHEY and CDR2 is SMNVEV (reference sequence). The CDR3 runs to 15 residues. CDR3 nucleotide sequence: TGTGCCAGCAGGGAAGGACAGGGGGGCCAAGAGACCCAGTACTTC. Amino acids: CASREGQGGQETQYF.

V usage is TRBV27 and J usage is TRBJ2-3; 13 positions agree with TRBD2. This CDR3 region has 16 residues. The junction had 1 base not matched to a gene; V was cut back by 1 base and J by 3 bases. Looked up from germline, CDR1 is MNHEY and CDR2 is SMNVEV (reference sequence). This chain's CDR3 is CASSLWTSGSTDTQYF. The DNA for the CDR3 is TGTGCCAGCAGTTTATGGACTAGCGGGAGTACAGATACGCAGTATTTT.

The gene calls are TRBV9 and TRBJ1-2; perhaps TRBD1 as D (5 bases). The V and J ends lost 3 bases and 7 bases respectively, with 16 bases between them. The CDR3 is 14 amino acids. Germline CDR1 SGDLS, CDR2 YYNGEE. CDR3 loop: CASSGYQGLRGYTF. CDR3 nucleotide sequence: TGTGCCAGCAGCGGATACCAGGGTTTACGTGGCTACACCTTC.

The V gene is TRBV5-1, the J gene TRBJ1-1; no firm D call. The V end was cut by 1 base, the J end by 0 bases, with 10 bases between. Germline values: CDR1 SGHRS, CDR2 YFSETQ. This CDR3 has 15 residues. CDR3 protein: CASSLIRDLNTEAFF. The CDR3 nucleotides are TGCGCCAGCAGCTTGATTCGAGACTTGAACACTGAAGCTTTCTTT. The complete variable domain, with remaining parts taken from reference TRBV5-1 and TRBJ1-1, reads KAGVTQTPRYLIKTRGQQVTLSCSPISGHRSVSWYQQTPGQGLQFLFEYFSETQRNKGNFPGRFSGRQFSNSRSEMNVSTLELGDSALYLCASSLIRDLNTEAFFGQGTRLTVV.

The chain joins TRBV7-9 to TRBJ1-4, with 10 bases fitting TRBD1. Trimming cost V 5 bases and J 3 bases; bases outside gene matches: 9. Looked up from germline, CDR1 is SEHNR and CDR2 is FQNEAQ (reference sequence). This CDR3 is 17 amino acids long. CDR3 protein: CASSARQGAVANEKLFF. The CDR3 nucleotides are TGTGCCAGCAGCGCCCGACAGGGGGCGGTTGCTAATGAAAAACTGTTTTTT.

The chain employs TRBV30 and TRBJ1-5, with no clear D. The germline gives CDR1 GTSNPN, CDR2 SVGIG (reference sequence). The CDR3 is 14 residues long. Trimming removed 4 bases from V and 6 bases from J, with 16 bases in between. CDR3 nucleotides: TGTGCCTGGAATCGGGAGGGAGGCGGTCAGCCCCAGCATTTT. This encodes CAWNREGGGQPQHF. The full variable domain, rest sourced from reference TRBV30 and TRBJ1-5, is SQTIHQWPATLVQPVGSPLSLECTVEGTSNPNLYWYRQAAGRGLQLLFYSVGIGQISSEVPQNLSASRPQDRQFILSSKKLLLSDSGFYLCAWNREGGGQPQHFGDGTRLSIL.

The chain joins TRBV5-6 to TRBJ2-1; D perhaps matches TRBD2 (6 bases). The germline gives CDR1 SGHDT, CDR2 YYEEEE. V gave up 0 bases and J gave up 3 bases, with 7 bases separating them. CDR3 length: 14 amino acids. This chain's CDR3 is CASSLVGGYNEQFF. In DNA form, the CDR3 reads TGTGCCAGCAGCTTGGTCGGGGGCTACAATGAGCAGTTCTTC.

V is TRBV15 and J is TRBJ1-1; D ambiguous. The CDR3 totals 14 residues. CDR1 LNHNV and CDR2 YYDKDF come from the germline V gene (reference sequence). V was pared by 1 base and J by 7 bases, with 13 bases between. The CDR3 coding sequence is TGTGCCACCAGCAGAGCAGCGGTAATTCTTGAAGCTTTCTTT. This sequence encodes CATSRAAVILEAFF.

V usage is TRBV6-2 or TRBV6-3 and J usage is TRBJ1-5; 8 nucleotides line up with TRBD1. Per the germline V gene, CDR1 is MNHEY and CDR2 is SVGEGT. CDR3 size: 16 residues. V dropped 5 bases and J dropped 2; count of bases not matched to a gene: 8. CDR3 loop: CASSRQGIQGNQPQHF. Here the CDR3 DNA reads TGTGCCAGCAGTCGACAGGGGATCCAGGGCAATCAGCCCCAGCATTTT.

The CDR3 region is CASLDRPANSPLHF. DNA of the CDR3: TGTGCCAGCCTCGACAGGCCAGCGAATTCACCCCTCCACTTT. The J gene is TRBJ1-6, the V gene TRBV19, with D tentatively TRBD1 (6 bases). Germline CDR1 is LNHDA and CDR2 is SQIVND (reference sequence). The CDR3 length is 14 residues. V lost 9 bases, J lost 7 bases, and 16 bases lay in between.

This clone was counted between two and nine times. The rearrangement links TRBV27 to TRBJ1-4; 7 nucleotides agree with TRBD1. This CDR3 has 14 amino acids. Germline CDR1 reads MNHEY; CDR2 reads SMNVEV (reference sequence). V was pared by 6 bases and J by 5 bases, with 6 bases of the junction left unmatched. This CDR3 reads CASSRDRANEKLFF. The DNA of the CDR3 is TGTGCCAGCAGCCGAGACAGGGCAAATGAAAAACTGTTTTTT. Filled out from reference TRBV27 and TRBJ1-4, the complete variable domain reads EAQVTQNPRYLITVTGKKLTVTCSQNMNHEYMSWYRQDPGLGLRQIYYSMNVEVTDKGDVPEGYKVSRKEKRNFPLILESPSPNQTSLYFCASSRDRANEKLFFGSGTQLSVL.

This chain uses TRBV6-1 with TRBJ2-5, with D tentatively TRBD2 (6 bases). The length of the CDR3 is 14 residues. The V end lost 2 bases, the J end lost 2 bases, and 9 bases lay between the germline ends. The germline V gene encodes CDR1 MNHNS and CDR2 SASEGT. The DNA of the CDR3 is TGTGCCAGCAGTGAAACTGGGGGGCAAGAGACCCAGTACTTC. Its protein is CASSETGGQETQYF.

V is TRBV3-1 (or the pseudogene TRBV3-2) and J is TRBJ2-1; 9 nucleotides agree with TRBD2. The junction had 7 bases not matched to a gene; V was cut back by 4 bases and J by 0 bases. Germline V CDR1 and CDR2: LGHDT, YNNKEL (reference sequence). This CDR3 has 17 amino acids. This CDR3 is CASSLISGGISYNEQFF. DNA of the CDR3: TGTGCCAGCAGCCTCATTAGCGGGGGCATCTCCTACAATGAGCAGTTCTTC.

V usage is TRBV5-4 and J usage is TRBJ2-1, with 11 bases that match TRBD2. The germline CDR1 and CDR2 sequences are SGHNT and YYREEE (reference sequence). The CDR3 length is 15 residues. Trimming took 0 bases from V and 5 from J; bases not matched to a gene: 1. The CDR3 here is CASSLAGLADNEQFF. The CDR3 nucleotides read TGTGCCAGCAGCTTGGCGGGACTAGCGGACAATGAGCAGTTCTTC.

Regarding this clone: A read error may account for a junction end that differs from germline. This chain connects TRBV4-3 to TRBJ2-2; possible D gene TRBD1, 6 bases. The CDR3 has 14 amino acids. Per the germline V gene, CDR1 is LGHNA and CDR2 is YSLEER. The CDR3 DNA reads TGCGCCAACAGCCCCGACAGGTTCACCGGGGAGCTGTTTTTT. This codes for CANSPDRFTGELFF.

The chain uses TRBV15 and TRBJ2-5; no reliable D call. Germline loops: CDR1 LNHNV, CDR2 YYDKDF (reference sequence). V lost 1 base and J 2 bases, leaving 11 bases between the germline ends. The CDR3 loop spans 15 amino acids. CDR3 in DNA: TGTGCCACCAGCAGAGCCCCCGCGGAGCAAGAGACCCAGTACTTC. Translating it yields CATSRAPAEQETQYF.

The rearrangement uses TRBV7-3 and TRBJ2-7; 10 bases fit TRBD1. J was trimmed by 4 bases and V by 5 bases; bases with no gene match: 8. This CDR3 is 15 amino acids long. Germline V gives CDR1 SGHTA, CDR2 FQGTGA. The CDR3 loop is CASSVTGTGEYEQYF. The DNA for the CDR3 is TGTGCCAGCAGCGTTACCGGGACAGGGGAATACGAGCAGTACTTC.

This clone occurred a few times. The V call is TRBV18, the J call TRBJ1-6, with D possibly TRBD1 on 6 matching bases. Germline V CDR1 and CDR2: KGHSH, LQKENI. Deletions cut 3 bases from V and 4 bases from J, with 10 bases between. The CDR3 contains 15 residues. For the CDR3, the DNA is TGTGCCAGCTCACCGGAGACAGGATATAATTCACCCCTCCACTTT. This codes for CASSPETGYNSPLHF.

The chain couples TRBV27 to TRBJ2-7, with 9 nucleotides matching TRBD2. Germline CDR1 reads MNHEY; CDR2 reads SMNVEV (reference sequence). The CDR3 length is 15 residues. The V segment lost 4 bases and the J segment 3 bases; nucleotides outside the gene matches: 7. The CDR3 loop is CASSWGSGGHYEQYF. CDR3 DNA: TGTGCCAGCAGTTGGGGTAGCGGGGGTCACTACGAGCAGTACTTC.

V gene TRBV27 combines with J gene TRBJ2-7; TRBD1 agrees at 9 bases. Trimming cost V 0 bases and J 5 bases; bases outside gene matches: 8. Germline V lookup: CDR1 MNHEY, CDR2 SMNVEV (reference sequence). This CDR3 region has 16 residues. The CDR3 spells CASSLSHRGLIDEQYF. DNA for the CDR3: TGTGCCAGCAGTTTATCCCACAGGGGGCTCATCGACGAGCAGTACTTC.

This chain uses TRBV21-1 with TRBJ2-2; TRBD2 is the table's D call, not checked against the DNA. TRBV21-1 is designated a pseudogene. The CDR3 length is 16 residues. CDR3 sequence: CASSKPRGANTGELFF. Here the CDR3 DNA reads TGTGCCAGCAGCAAACCCCGGGGGGCGAACACCGGGGAGCTGTTTTTT.